A single sample is the source of the 3 T cell receptor beta chains below, sequenced in a study of cytotoxic CD8 clonotypes in ibrutinib-treated CLL. The repertoire was sequenced with immunoSEQ multiplex PCR; TCRdb's copy has only in-frame clones and lacks some. The data contain more than 200,000 clones, 60% to 75% of them singletons. The material was PBMCs, obtained after 24 months of ibrutinib treatment. These receptors were obtained from a human donor with chronic lymphocytic leukemia.

This chain joins TRBV4-2 and TRBJ2-3; D possibly corresponds to TRBD1 (6 bases). CDR1 is LGHNA, CDR2 YNFKEQ, per germline. CDR3 length equals 20 residues. Trimming took off 3 bases at V and 2 bases at J, with 27 bases between the two ends. CDR3 in DNA: TGTGCCAGCAGCCACTCGAAAATTTCCCTAGGGGGAAGAGCCACAGATACGCAGTATTTT. Protein sequence: CASSHSKISLGGRATDTQYF.

This clone showed up just a few times. CDR3 sequence reads: CASARQGGQETQYF. The DNA for the CDR3 is TGTGCCAGCGCAAGACAGGGAGGCCAAGAGACCCAGTACTTC. This chain links TRBV6-5 with TRBJ2-5, with D perhaps matching TRBD1 (7 bases). V was shortened by 8 bases and J by 1 base, with 14 bases between the two germline ends. CDR1 MNHEY and CDR2 SVGAGI come from the germline V gene. This CDR3 region has 14 residues.

The chain has TRBV7-3 and TRBJ2-3, with TRBD1 as a possible D gene (5 bases). The CDR3 has 16 amino acids. Per the germline V gene, CDR1 is SGHTA and CDR2 is FQGTGA. Trimming shortened V by 7 bases and J by 2 bases, and 19 bases separated the two germline ends. The CDR3 DNA reads as TGTGCCAGCACCAACCATGTGGGGCCCTACACAGATACGCAGTATTTT. Its protein is CASTNHVGPYTDTQYF. Full variable domain (outside the CDR3, taken from reference TRBV7-3 and TRBJ2-3): GAGVSQTPSNKVTEKGKYVELRCDPISGHTALYWYRQSLGQGPEFLIYFQGTGAADDSGLPNDRFFAVRPEGSVSTLKIQRTERGDSAVYLCASTNHVGPYTDTQYFGPGTRLTVL.